These T cell receptor beta chains were read from a single sample in a study of CD8+CD57+ T cells in acquired aplastic anemia. TCRdb called the reads again in MiXCR, with one record for every CDR3 protein. The repertoire has 150,000 to 200,000 distinct CDR3 sequences, over 40% of them found once; the top ten carry 1.8%. Sequenced input: sorted CD4+, CD8+, or CD8+CD57+ T cells (not recorded which) from PBMCs. These receptors all stem from a human donor with aplastic anemia. Both conserved end residues are part of each CDR3. A D gene is named only where the DNA matches it firmly. The listing skips clone size in some rows; elsewhere it reads once, few, many or a size class.

j_call,v_call,clone_size,d_call,cdr3_aa,cdr3_nt
TRBJ2-1,TRBV11-2,many,-,CASSLVAGSNYNEQFF,TGTGCCAGCAGCTTAGTTGCGGGCTCAAACTACAATGAGCAGTTCTTC
TRBJ2-5,TRBV10-3,once,-,CAISLSQGEETQYF,TGTGCCATCAGTCTCTCACAGGGTGAAGAGACCCAGTACTTC
TRBJ2-7,TRBV2,-,TRBD1,CASRWTGSDEQYF,TGTGCCAGCAGGTGGACAGGGTCTGACGAGCAGTACTTC
TRBJ2-4,TRBV11-2,many,-,CASSDPRGASDIQYF,TGTGCCAGCAGCGACCCTCGGGGGGCAAGTGACATTCAGTACTTC
TRBJ2-1,TRBV11-2,many,TRBD2,CASSLDRTGPLRRGGRNEQFF,TGTGCCAGCAGCTTAGACCGCACGGGGCCCCTACGGCGGGGGGGCCGAAATGAGCAGTTCTTC
TRBJ2-7,TRBV15,few,TRBD1,CATSSPGQGAHEQYF,TGTGCCACCAGCAGCCCGGGACAGGGGGCACACGAGCAGTACTTC
TRBJ2-2,TRBV6-5,-,TRBD2,CASSYSRTSGPTGELFF,TGTGCCAGCAGTTACTCGAGGACTAGCGGCCCCACCGGGGAGCTGTTTTTT
TRBJ2-3,TRBV7-8,-,-,CASSNDPTQYF,TGTGCCAGCAGCAACGACCCTACGCAGTATTTT
TRBJ1-2,TRBV11-2,-,TRBD1,CASSLVTGGADGYTF,TGTGCCAGCAGCTTGGTGACAGGGGGCGCCGATGGCTACACCTTC
TRBJ2-2,TRBV25-1,-,TRBD1,CASSPLGTGWNTGELFF,TGTGCCAGCAGTCCCCTGGGGACAGGGTGGAACACCGGGGAGCTGTTTTTT
TRBJ2-1,TRBV9,many,-,CASSGSRYENEKNEQFF,TGTGCCAGCAGCGGATCTCGCTACGAAAATGAGAAAAATGAGCAGTTCTTC
TRBJ1-2,TRBV20-1,many,-,CSARGGGLGGYTF,TGCAGTGCCCGTGGGGGGGGCCTTGGGGGCTACACCTTC
TRBJ1-1,TRBV7-9,-,TRBD1,CASSFTGAEAFF,TGTGCCAGCAGCTTTACAGGGGCTGAAGCTTTCTTT
TRBJ2-6,TRBV3-1,many,-,CASSQGHANSGANVLTF,TGTGCCAGCAGCCAAGGACACGCTAACTCTGGGGCCAACGTCCTGACTTTC
TRBJ1-1,TRBV12-3/TRBV12-4,many,-,CASSLESLSGTEAFF,TGTGCCAGCAGTTTGGAGTCCCTGTCGGGGACTGAAGCTTTCTTT
TRBJ2-2,TRBV7-2,many,TRBD1,CASSFRDRVLRGTGELFF,TGTGCCAGCAGCTTTCGTGACAGGGTTTTACGCGGCACCGGGGAGCTGTTTTTT
TRBJ1-1,TRBV7-2,many,TRBD1,CASSLVTGGGPEAFF,TGTGCCAGCAGCTTGGTGACAGGGGGTGGCCCTGAAGCTTTCTTT
TRBJ2-7,TRBV15,few,TRBD1,CATSKGTGKCYGQYF,TGTGCCACCAGCAAGGGGACAGGTAAATGCTACGGGCAGTACTTC
TRBJ1-1,TRBV19,few,TRBD1,CASRGQESEAFF,TGTGCCAGTCGCGGACAGGAGTCTGAAGCTTTCTTT
TRBJ1-2,TRBV20-1,many,-,CSATDGRYGYTF,TGCAGTGCTACCGACGGCCGCTATGGCTACACCTTC
TRBJ1-1,TRBV4-3,many,-,CASSQDSGLGGNTEAFF,TGCGCCAGCAGCCAAGATTCGGGCCTCGGCGGGAACACTGAAGCTTTCTTT
TRBJ2-1,TRBV20-1,-,TRBD2,CSARDSSREAYNEQFF,TGCAGTGCTAGAGATTCCTCGCGGGAGGCCTACAATGAGCAGTTCTTC
TRBJ2-5,TRBV7-9,few,-,CASSPGFPETQYF,TGTGCCAGCAGCCCGGGGTTCCCAGAGACCCAGTACTTC
TRBJ2-7,TRBV29-1,-,-,CSAGTLSGISYEQYF,TGCAGCGCTGGTACTTTGTCAGGGATCTCCTACGAGCAGTACTTC
TRBJ1-6,TRBV19,-,TRBD1,CASSIVGTGDSPLHF,TGTGCCAGTAGTATAGTCGGGACAGGGGATTCACCCCTCCACTTT
TRBJ2-5,TRBV3-1,-,-,CASLLAGGETQYF,TGTGCCAGTCTTTTGGCGGGTGGAGAGACCCAGTACTTC
TRBJ2-1,TRBV24-1,-,TRBD2,CATSDFREGEQFF,TGTGCCACCAGCGACTTCAGGGAGGGTGAGCAGTTCTTC
TRBJ1-2,TRBV19,-,-,CASSTTGTAYGYTF,TGTGCCAGTAGTACTACCGGGACGGCCTATGGCTACACCTTC
TRBJ2-7,TRBV15,-,-,CATSRELGVYEQYF,TGTGCCACCAGCAGAGAGCTGGGTGTCTACGAGCAGTACTTC
TRBJ1-3,TRBV2,many,TRBD1,CASSPPTGTSSGNTIYF,TGTGCCAGCAGTCCTCCGACAGGGACGTCCTCTGGAAACACCATATATTTT